This entry features one TCR beta chain sequence. The clone's antigen remains unknown. Nothing much larger sits one base from this clone, and base qualities are not available. The data originate from a study of blood T cell repertoires in COVID-19 (dated by TCRdb to about 2020). The study in broad terms: Samples covering the acute and convalescent phases of COVID-19 were provided by collaborators in the United States, Italy and Spain. The material from the prospective study consisted of cDNA or gDNA derived from T cells, B-cell-depleted T cells, or PBMCs. Subjects who had been exposed to COVID-19, were actively infected with it, or had recovered from it provided the deeply sampled blood TCRbeta repertoires that made up the dataset. A freely available public database, intended as a resource for researchers studying the immune response to SARS-CoV-2, is where the repertoires were released. The samples were drawn from two sources: the first 160 participants of the ongoing ImmuneRACE study, and 1,254 subjects contributed by 6 global collaborators. Sample metadata almost always included a de-identified subject ID, COVID-19 status, age in years and sex. Where available, HLA class I and class II types were obtained from metadata supplied by the sample provider rather than from assay-based typing.

The cysteine opens and the phenylalanine closes a CDR3 of 13 amino acids. Only the CDR3 region is kept as DNA, spanning 39 bases read in frame from base 1. V was cut back by 1 base and J by 5 bases, leaving a gap of 7 bases between them. Each collaborating institution followed its own protocols to collect whole blood in K2EDTA tubes. Collaborator samples were shipped for TCRbeta analysis as frozen whole blood, isolated PBMCs, or DNA extracted from either sample type. General study outcomes and caveats: Clinical and demographic metadata were provided uncurated, with the amount varying by source and participant.

TCRbeta CDR3 regions were amplified from genomic DNA using the immunoSEQ Assay, a bias-controlled multiplex PCR. The source study handled its data this way. Nucleated cell counts per sample were estimated from amplification of reference gene primers within the assay. Sequence reads were collapsed and filtered to measure the absolute abundance of every unique TCRbeta CDR3 rearrangement. For each sample, productive Simpson clonality was calculated as the square root of Simpson's diversity index across productive rearrangements. Held by TCRdb, this immuneACCESS table contains in-frame sequences only and omits some clones. Under half of the omission traces to an unresolved V gene where checked; the cause of the rest is unknown. V, J and clone size are those of that table, while D and trimming were read from the DNA. Here the sample has around 200,000 clones; less than 85% occur a single time. Together, the top ten hold about 7% of the sample.

Sequences were obtained from peripheral blood. This receptor was identified in a human donor in a cohort sampled during active COVID-19. The chain was built from TRBV12-3 or TRBV12-4 and TRBJ2-3; D gene: possibly TRBD2, on 6 matching bases. The CDR3 region has the sequence CASSLGREDTQYF. The DNA is TGTGCCAGCAGTTTAGGGAGGGAAGATACGCAGTATTTT.